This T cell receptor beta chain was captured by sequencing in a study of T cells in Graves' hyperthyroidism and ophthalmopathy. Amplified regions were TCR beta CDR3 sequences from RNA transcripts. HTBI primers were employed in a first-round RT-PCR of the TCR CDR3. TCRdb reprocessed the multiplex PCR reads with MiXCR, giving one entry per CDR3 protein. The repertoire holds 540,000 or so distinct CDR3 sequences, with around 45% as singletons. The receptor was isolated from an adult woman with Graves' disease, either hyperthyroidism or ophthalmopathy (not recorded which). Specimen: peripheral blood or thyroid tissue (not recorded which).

The CDR3 reads CASSLMRLGDTMYGYTF. CDR3 bases: TGCGCCAGCAGCTTAATGCGGCTAGGAGACACTATGTATGGCTACACCTTC. The J gene is TRBJ1-2, the V gene TRBV5-1; D is undetermined. The CDR3 loop spans 17 amino acids. V lost 2 bases, J lost 5 bases, and 22 bases lay in between. CDR1 is SGHRS, CDR2 YFSETQ, per germline. Full variable domain (missing parts from reference TRBV5-1 and TRBJ1-2): KAGVTQTPRYLIKTRGQQVTLSCSPISGHRSVSWYQQTPGQGLQFLFEYFSETQRNKGNFPGRFSGRQFSNSRSEMNVSTLELGDSALYLCASSLMRLGDTMYGYTFGSGTRLTVV.